These 14 T cell receptor beta chains originate from one sample sequenced in a study of regulatory T cells in long-lasting Graves disease. Library construction for TCR beta used iRepertoire HTBI primers and Arm-PCR of CDR3 regions. MiXCR, run by TCRdb on the multiplex PCR reads, gives a single entry per CDR3 protein. The table has approximately 300,000 distinct CDR3 sequences, 15% to 20% seen once. Specified time point: newly diagnosed GD, antithyroid drugs for less than 3 months. RNA isolated from PBMCs was used to make the TCR library. The sample consisted of peripheral blood mononuclear cells (PBMCs), taken at new diagnosis, from a patient treated with antithyroid drugs. Every receptor here comes from a female donor with Graves disease.

Many counts were recorded for this clonotype. The chain links TRBV12-3 or TRBV12-4 to TRBJ2-5; possibly TRBD2 for D (6 bases). Between the trimmed V and J ends, which lost 0 bases and 4 bases, there was a span of 9 bases. This CDR3 is 14 amino acids long. CDR3 nucleotide sequence: TGTGCCAGCAGTTTAGCGGGAGGAGGAGAGACCCAGTACTTC. Its translation is CASSLAGGGETQYF.

The chain has TRBV20-1 and TRBJ1-1, with D maybe TRBD1 (5 bases). Trimming took 3 bases from V and 2 from J, leaving 13 bases between them. Germline lookup yields CDR1 DFQATT and CDR2 SNEGSKA (reference sequence). The CDR3 extends over 14 amino acids. For the CDR3, the DNA is TGCAGTGCTAGTAAAGGGGCCACCAACACTGAAGCTTTCTTT. Encoded protein: CSASKGATNTEAFF.

This clonotype was detected a few times. The chain has TRBV5-4 and TRBJ2-2, with D possibly called TRBD1 or TRBD2 (5 bases each). The V end was cut by 0 bases, the J end by 5 bases, with 14 bases between. CDR3 length: 16 amino acids. Per germline, CDR1 SGHNT and CDR2 YYREEE (reference sequence). DNA for the CDR3: TGTGCCAGCAGCTTGGCTCGGGGCCCGAGGACCGGGGAGCTGTTTTTT. It encodes CASSLARGPRTGELFF.

This clonotype came up many times. J is TRBJ2-2 and V is TRBV10-3; D remains unclear. There are 13 residues in the CDR3. Per the germline V gene, CDR1 is ENHRY and CDR2 is SYGVKD. Trimming removed 8 bases from V and 7 bases from J, with 14 bases in between. The CDR3 DNA reads TGTGCCATCCGGCTAGGAGCTGGCGGGGAGCTGTTTTTT. The encoded protein is CAIRLGAGGELFF.

This clonotype showed up just a few times. The genes are TRBV6-1 and TRBJ2-3; TRBD2 might be the D (5 bases). Germline V gene data show CDR1 as MNHNS and CDR2 as SASEGT. Between the trimmed V and J ends, which lost 6 bases and 4 bases, there was a span of 14 bases. The CDR3 consists of 14 residues. CDR3 sequence reads: CASSPSKMSDTQYF. The CDR3, as DNA: TGTGCCAGCAGCCCTAGCAAAATGTCAGATACGCAGTATTTT.

This clonotype was counted many times. The V and J genes are TRBV29-1 and TRBJ2-1; 7 bases map to TRBD2. After removal of 8 bases from V and 8 bases from J, the junction contained 9 bases not matched to a gene. The germline V gene has CDR1 SQVTM and CDR2 ANQGSEA. The CDR3 is 12 residues long. The CDR3 loop reads CSLRAGLYEQFF. For the CDR3, the DNA is TGCAGCCTAAGAGCGGGACTTTATGAGCAGTTCTTC.

This clonotype has ten or more counts. The chain links TRBV11-1 to TRBJ2-7; 7 nucleotides match TRBD1. This CDR3 region has 15 residues. The germline gives CDR1 SGHAT, CDR2 FQDESV (reference sequence). The V segment lost 2 bases and the J segment 2 bases; nucleotides outside the gene matches: 6. The CDR3 spells CASSLPPQGAYEQYF. The CDR3 bases are TGTGCCAGCAGCTTACCCCCTCAGGGGGCCTACGAGCAGTACTTC.

There are many counts of this clonotype. The DNA of the CDR3 is TGTGCCAGCAGCCGAGGGGGTCTAGTCCCAGATACGCAGTATTTT. Its protein is CASSRGGLVPDTQYF. The chain is built from TRBV27 and TRBJ2-3, with TRBD1 as a possible D gene (6 bases). The CDR3 is 15 amino acids. CDR1 and CDR2 (germline): MNHEY, SMNVEV (reference sequence). Trimming took 6 bases from V and 4 from J, leaving 17 bases between them.

CDR3 in amino acids: CASSLGQDKETQYF. The CDR3 DNA follows: TGTGCCAGCAGCCTGGGACAGGACAAAGAGACCCAGTACTTC. The chain couples TRBV12-3 or TRBV12-4 to TRBJ2-5; 8 positions agree with TRBD1. V was clipped by 6 bases and J by 3 bases; unmatched bases: 6. This CDR3 is 14 amino acids long.

The table lists this clonotype with many counts. The chain links TRBV18 to TRBJ1-1; 9 bases fit TRBD1. Germline CDR1 and CDR2: KGHSH and LQKENI. The CDR3 length is 17 residues. V lost 2 bases and J lost 5; bases outside the gene matches: 12. CDR3 nucleotides: TGTGCCAGCTCACCATCGAACCCTACAGGGGGCTGGACTGAAGCTTTCTTT. It translates to CASSPSNPTGGWTEAFF.

V is TRBV4-1 and J is TRBJ1-2; D is unresolved. The CDR3 extends over 17 amino acids. Trimming took off 0 bases at V and 6 bases at J, with 20 bases between the two ends. Germline V lookup: CDR1 MGHRA, CDR2 YSYEKL. CDR3 protein: CASSQDPAAGANHGYTF. The CDR3 DNA is TGCGCCAGCAGCCAAGATCCCGCGGCAGGAGCCAACCATGGCTACACCTTC.

This clonotype was recorded many times. The gene calls are TRBV28 and TRBJ2-7, with D perhaps being TRBD1 or TRBD2 (5 bases each). Germline V lookup: CDR1 MDHEN, CDR2 SYDVKM. This CDR3 comprises 16 residues. Deletions cut 6 bases from V and 1 base from J, with 19 bases between. The CDR3 bases are TGTGCCAGCAGGGGTGGACTCGGGACGCCATCCTACGAGCAGTACTTC. Amino acids: CASRGGLGTPSYEQYF.

This clonotype was seen only a few times. A much larger clone lies a single base off, so this may be a read error. The chain uses TRBV12-3 or TRBV12-4 and TRBJ1-5; perhaps TRBD1 as D (6 bases). The CDR3 covers 14 residues. The CDR3 loop is CAGSPRQGNQPQHF. The CDR3 DNA sequence: TGTGCCGGCAGCCCCCGACAGGGCAATCAGCCCCAGCATTTT.

This clonotype has only a few counts. The V and J genes are TRBV9 and TRBJ1-6; D is possibly TRBD1 (6 bases). CDR1 is SGDLS and CDR2 is YYNGEE in the germline V gene. The CDR3 runs 16 residues. V lost 3 bases and J lost 0, with 10 bases in between. DNA of the CDR3: TGTGCCAGCAGCGAAACAGGGATCTCCTATAATTCACCCCTCCACTTT. Its protein product is CASSETGISYNSPLHF.